The rows below give T cell receptor beta chains drawn from one sample of a study of a mutant IDH1 vaccine in newly diagnosed glioma. Repertoires were generated with immunoSEQ multiplex PCR, while TCRdb's copy carries only in-frame clones and drops some. The sample contains about 44,000 clones, 91% of which appear only once. For these TCRs, the target antigens are not known. Sequenced material: PBMCs, taken from a glioma patient whose treatment included an IDH1 peptide vaccine. These receptors were obtained from a man aged 50-60 years with glioma. The conserved cysteine and the conserved F or W are not part of the CDR3 here.

TRBJ1-6,TRBV5-1,14,ASRLGQGNIYSPLH
TRBJ2-7,TRBV5-6,11,ASSLEVGDEQY
TRBJ1-3,TRBV6-6,12,ASSSRNTGNTIY
TRBJ2-7,TRBV27,12,ASSLSWDTNGQY
TRBJ1-6,TRBV9,15,ASSVDAYKGYNSPLH
TRBJ1-1,TRBV27,13,ASSFGIEGNTEAF
TRBJ2-5,TRBV5-1,14,ASSPPRASGEETQY
TRBJ2-2,TRBV6-1,13,ASSVRGQSGGELF
TRBJ2-7,TRBV6-5,12,ASSYGTGTYEQY
TRBJ2-7,TRBV7-6,13,ASSLGSGGWYEQY
TRBJ1-1,TRBV5-1,10,ASSLGDTEAF
TRBJ2-7,TRBV2,11,ASSENPRQEQY
TRBJ2-2,TRBV29-1,14,SVEVARGRRTGELF
TRBJ2-1,TRBV12-5,13,ASGSLREGRNEQF
TRBJ1-5,TRBV2,11,ASKEGGNQPQH
TRBJ2-6,TRBV4-3,17,ASSQERARLDSGANVLT
TRBJ2-1,TRBV4-3,13,ASSLGTVLHNEQF
TRBJ2-1,TRBV7-6,15,ASSLFSGGFSYNEQF
TRBJ1-4,TRBV7-2,15,ASSLDSRAVINEKLF
TRBJ2-6,TRBV2,16,ASSEVGQGAAGANVLT
TRBJ1-1,TRBV4-1,13,ASSQPGQQNTEAF